This T cell receptor (beta chain) emerged from a study of blood T cell repertoires in COVID-19. The CDR3 has 12 residues. V was cut by 1 base and J by 7 bases, with 7 bases left in between. CDR1 LGHDT and CDR2 YNNKEL come from the germline V gene (reference sequence). The table came from immunoSEQ multiplex PCR; TCRdb's copy has only in-frame clones and leaves some out. The table lists 150,000 to 200,000 clones, around 77% of them singletons. Sequences were obtained from peripheral blood. The chain combines TRBV3-1 (or the pseudogene TRBV3-2) with TRBJ2-5; D is possibly TRBD2 (6 bases). This sequence originates from a man aged 60 to 69 with active or convalescent COVID-19. The DNA of the CDR3 is TGTGCCAGCAGCCAAGTGGGAGGGACCCAGTACTTC. Protein sequence: CASSQVGGTQYF.